The source of this TCR beta chain is a study of human T cells and chemical hapten exposure. On the study more broadly: The scalp of each patient received a weekly diphenylcyclopropenone dose for the full roughly 23-week study. Patch tests of 0.01% DPC on the upper back were read at 6 days. Whole-study findings and limits: Expanded TCRs were compared with controls, and the expanded TCRs formed significantly more large CDR3 similarity clusters.

The germline V and J ends were trimmed by 7 bases and 0 bases, with 7 bases remaining between them. This CDR3 has 12 amino acids. The germline CDR1 and CDR2 sequences are MNHEY and SMNVEV (reference sequence). This sample's time point: patch test 1, 2 weeks after DPC sensitization. Regarding treatment: therapeutic diphenylcyclopropenone sensitization with weekly scalp DPC. This clonotype has at least ten counts. The antigen is unknown. TCRdb passed the RACE reads through MiXCR, listing each CDR3 protein once. The sample contains around 340,000 distinct CDR3 sequences, approximately 6.9% of which appear only once.

The sequencing used whole blood, collected in connection with sensitization to the hapten diphenylcyclopropenone (DPC). This TCR derives from a young woman with alopecia areata. Some clones in this sample may be carry-over from other donors' samples. This chain joins TRBV27 and TRBJ2-7, with D unclear. CDR3 sequence reads: CASMGSSYEQYF. As DNA, the CDR3 is TGTGCCAGCATGGGCAGCTCCTACGAGCAGTACTTC.